A single sample gave rise to the 28 T cell receptor beta chains below, sequenced in a study of blood T cell repertoires in COVID-19. Generated by immunoSEQ multiplex PCR, the TCRdb table keeps only in-frame clones and is missing some. The sample carries approximately 470,000 clones, about 85% recorded once. Sequencing was carried out using PBMCs or T cells enriched from blood (not recorded which). The source of these receptors is a woman aged 18-35 years who had recovered from COVID-19.

This clone was found a few times. This sequence joins TRBV27 and TRBJ2-7; TRBD1 aligns across 7 bases. CDR3 size: 15 residues. With 0 bases clipped from V and 7 bases from J, the junction kept 9 bases outside the gene matches. The germline CDR1 and CDR2 sequences are MNHEY and SMNVEV (reference sequence). The CDR3 reads CASSLSTGAQKEQYF. The CDR3 bases are TGTGCCAGCAGTTTATCAACAGGGGCACAGAAAGAGCAGTACTTC.

The chain joins TRBV28 to TRBJ2-1; 10 bases fit TRBD2. CDR1 and CDR2 from the germline V gene are MDHEN and SYDVKM. The CDR3 spans 16 residues. The ends lost 6 bases at V and 4 bases at J; junction bases unmatched: 9. The CDR3 bases are TGTGCCAGCAGCCTCAGTTTAGCGGGGGGTTACAATGAGCAGTTCTTC. Translating gives CASSLSLAGGYNEQFF.

V and J are TRBV4-1 and TRBJ1-1; tentative D call: TRBD1 (6 bases). The CDR3 covers 17 residues. With 0 bases removed from V and 4 bases from J, the gap between germline ends came to 18 bases. From germline, CDR1 is MGHRA and CDR2 YSYEKL. The CDR3 loop reads CASSQDRAGVRGTEAFF. CDR3 DNA: TGCGCCAGCAGCCAAGATCGGGCAGGGGTTCGAGGCACTGAAGCTTTCTTT.

The gene calls are TRBV7-9 and TRBJ2-1, with 9 positions matching TRBD2. The CDR3 has 16 amino acids. V lost 1 base and J lost 7; bases outside the gene matches: 8. CDR1 is SEHNR and CDR2 is FQNEAQ in the germline V gene (reference sequence). DNA of the CDR3: TGTGCCAGCAGCTTAGTAGCGGGGGCCTTTCGGAATGAGCAGTTCTTC. As protein: CASSLVAGAFRNEQFF.

This chain uses TRBV7-8 with TRBJ1-2; D not certain. The V end lost 2 bases, the J end lost 8 bases, and 9 bases lay between the germline ends. CDR1 is SGHVS, CDR2 FQNEAQ, per germline. The CDR3 loop spans 12 amino acids. The CDR3 DNA reads TGTGCCAGCAGCTTACCCGAGGAAGGCTACACCTTC. Protein sequence: CASSLPEEGYTF.

The V call is TRBV30, the J call TRBJ1-1, with D unclear. The CDR3 runs 15 residues. Deletions cut 3 bases from V and 5 bases from J, with 19 bases between. Germline lookup yields CDR1 GTSNPN and CDR2 SVGIG (reference sequence). The DNA of the CDR3 is TGTGCCTGGAGCCGACTTTTATATGGGGAGACTGAAGCTTTCTTT. This sequence encodes CAWSRLLYGETEAFF.

The genes are TRBV5-1 and TRBJ2-7; the match to TRBD1 covers 7 bases. Germline lookup yields CDR1 SGHRS and CDR2 YFSETQ. The CDR3 spans 14 residues. Germline trimming cut 4 bases from V and 5 bases from J; bases unmatched to any gene: 9. The CDR3 DNA follows: TGCGCCAGCAGCGTCACCGGGACAGTTGACGAGCAGTACTTC. It translates to CASSVTGTVDEQYF.

J is TRBJ1-3 and V is TRBV18, with D tentatively TRBD1 (5 bases). Trimming stripped 3 bases from V and 4 bases from J, with 10 bases between. Germline V CDR1 and CDR2: KGHSH, LQKENI. The CDR3 is made up of 14 amino acids. CDR3 residues: CASSPGPVGNTIYF. The CDR3 DNA is TGTGCCAGCTCACCGGGGCCAGTAGGAAACACCATATATTTT. The variable domain in full, completed from reference TRBV18 and TRBJ1-3, reads NAGVMQNPRHLVRRRGQEARLRCSPMKGHSHVYWYRQLPEEGLKFMVYLQKENIIDESGMPKERFSAEFPKEGPSILRIQQVVRGDSAAYFCASSPGPVGNTIYFGEGSWLTVV.

The V and J genes are TRBV28 and TRBJ2-5; tentative D call: TRBD2 (6 bases). V was cut by 2 bases and J by 3 bases, with 7 bases left in between. Germline CDR1 reads MDHEN; CDR2 reads SYDVKM. The CDR3 has 13 amino acids. DNA for the CDR3: TGTGCCAGCAGTTTAGCGGGGAAAGAGACCCAGTACTTC. It yields the protein CASSLAGKETQYF.

The rearrangement joins TRBV19 to TRBJ1-2; D might be TRBD1 (5 bases). Germline CDR1 and CDR2: LNHDA and SQIVND (reference sequence). With 10 bases removed from V and 1 base from J, the gap between germline ends came to 16 bases. The CDR3 covers 14 residues. This CDR3 is CATTPGVGNYGYTF. DNA for the CDR3: TGTGCCACTACCCCGGGGGTGGGTAACTATGGCTACACCTTC.

This chain joins TRBV28 and TRBJ1-6; D is unresolved. Deletions cut 4 bases from V and 10 bases from J, with 20 bases between. This CDR3 has 16 amino acids. CDR1 is MDHEN and CDR2 is SYDVKM in the germline V gene. DNA of the CDR3: TGTGCCAGCAGTTCCACCCTCGGGGTCCCGAGATCACCCCTCCACTTT. It specifies CASSSTLGVPRSPLHF.

V and J are TRBV10-3 and TRBJ2-3; 7 positions match TRBD2. This CDR3 contains 13 residues. The ends lost 2 bases at V and 6 bases at J; junction bases unmatched: 2. Per germline, CDR1 ENHRY and CDR2 SYGVKD. The CDR3 region is CAISEHGRDTQYF. The CDR3 nucleotides read TGTGCCATCAGTGAGCACGGGAGGGATACGCAGTATTTT.

CDR3 coding DNA: TGTGCCAGCAGCTCGGGTCACACAGATACGCAGTATTTT. Translating gives CASSSGHTDTQYF. The V call is TRBV5-4, the J call TRBJ2-3; D uncertain. Germline V gives CDR1 SGHNT, CDR2 YYREEE (reference sequence). Trimming stripped 3 bases from V and 2 bases from J, with 7 bases between. There are 13 residues in the CDR3.

This sequence joins TRBV20-1 and TRBJ2-5; 8 bases line up with TRBD2. V trimming: 7 bases; J trimming: 14 bases; junction bases outside the gene matches: 12. Germline assignment: CDR1 DFQATT and CDR2 SNEGSKA (reference sequence). The CDR3 is 11 amino acids. The CDR3 DNA sequence: TGCAGTGTCACGGGGGGGGGCCCCGCTTACTTC. This codes for CSVTGGGPAYF.

This chain connects TRBV30 to TRBJ1-5, with 7 bases matching TRBD1. Germline-derived CDR1 and CDR2 are GTSNPN and SVGIG (reference sequence). The CDR3 runs 15 residues. V dropped 0 bases and J dropped 7; count of bases not matched to a gene: 9. CDR3 sequence reads: CAWSVGDRSSQPQHF. CDR3 DNA: TGTGCCTGGAGTGTAGGGGACAGATCATCCCAGCCCCAGCATTTT.

The chain recombines TRBV12-5 with TRBJ2-7, with unresolved D. V lost 7 bases, J lost 7 bases, and 11 bases lay in between. Germline V gene data show CDR1 as LGHNT and CDR2 as FRNRAP. The CDR3 has 11 residues. The CDR3 sequence: CASALSLEQYF. CDR3 nucleotide sequence: TGTGCTAGTGCCCTAAGTCTGGAGCAGTACTTC.

V usage is TRBV19 and J usage is TRBJ2-5, with 7 nucleotides matching TRBD2. The CDR3 is made up of 17 amino acids. Germline lookup yields CDR1 LNHDA and CDR2 SQIVND (reference sequence). Trimming removed 3 bases from V and 5 bases from J; junction bases left unmatched: 15. The CDR3 protein is CASSIGGLHINGETQYF. The CDR3 DNA follows: TGTGCCAGTAGTATCGGGGGACTACACATTAATGGGGAGACCCAGTACTTC.

In nucleotides, the CDR3 is TGTGCCAGCAGGGACAGGGCCAATTCACCCCTCCACTTT. Its translation is CASRDRANSPLHF. The chain is built from TRBV28 and TRBJ1-6, with 8 bases lining up with TRBD1. CDR3 length: 13 amino acids. Trimming cost V 6 bases and J 7 bases; bases outside gene matches: 2. The V gene's germline CDR1 is MDHEN and CDR2 SYDVKM.

The chain is built from TRBV18 and TRBJ1-1; TRBD1 agrees at 8 bases. There are 14 residues in the CDR3. V shed 1 base and J 6 bases; nucleotides not matched to a gene: 4. CDR1 is KGHSH and CDR2 is LQKENI in the germline V gene. CDR3 sequence (DNA): TGTGCCAGCTCACCACAAGGGACAGGACCTGAAGCTTTCTTT. This codes for CASSPQGTGPEAFF.

This clone was seen a few times. The chain employs TRBV5-4 and TRBJ2-3, with D possibly being TRBD1 (6 bases). Germline V gene sequence: CDR1 SGHNT, CDR2 YYREEE (reference sequence). Trimming stripped 4 bases from V and 2 bases from J, with 11 bases between. The CDR3 has 14 residues. CDR3 sequence: CASSPQGPTDTQYF. CDR3 DNA: TGTGCCAGCAGCCCGCAGGGGCCCACAGATACGCAGTATTTT. Full variable domain (outside the CDR3, taken from reference TRBV5-4 and TRBJ2-3): ETGVTQSPTHLIKTRGQQVTLRCSSQSGHNTVSWYQQALGQGPQFIFQYYREEENGRGNFPPRFSGLQFPNYSSELNVNALELDDSALYLCASSPQGPTDTQYFGPGTRLTVL.

This clone was counted only a few times. The CDR3 reads CASSQDRLEQYF. The DNA for the CDR3 is TGTGCCAGCAGTCAGGACAGGTTGGAGCAGTACTTC. The chain employs TRBV6-2 or TRBV6-3 and TRBJ2-7; 7 bases line up with TRBD1. Germline CDR1 MNHEY, CDR2 SVGEGT. J lost 7 bases, V lost 5 bases, and 5 bases had no gene match. The CDR3 covers 12 residues.

The genes are TRBV11-2 and TRBJ2-7, with a tentative D call TRBD2 (5 bases). The ends were cut back, 0 bases at V and 3 bases at J, with 18 bases in the middle. Germline V CDR1 and CDR2: SGHAT, FQNNGV. The CDR3 has 17 residues. CDR3 amino acids: CASSLDEGPDGHYEQYF. The CDR3 DNA is TGTGCCAGCAGCTTAGATGAGGGTCCGGACGGCCACTACGAGCAGTACTTC.

V and J are TRBV5-8 and TRBJ2-5, with 12 bases lining up with TRBD2. Germline V gene data show CDR1 as SGHTS and CDR2 as YDEGEE. The CDR3 is 15 amino acids. V shed 1 base and J 5 bases; nucleotides not matched to a gene: 3. CDR3 region: CASSLRLAGGETQYF. DNA for the CDR3: TGTGCCAGCAGCTTGAGGCTAGCGGGGGGGGAGACCCAGTACTTC.

This clone is a singleton in its sample. The CDR3 sequence is CASSQDDRTDTQYF. In nucleotides, the CDR3 is TGTGCCAGCAGCCAAGATGACAGAACAGATACGCAGTATTTT. The V gene is TRBV3-1 (or the pseudogene TRBV3-2), the J gene TRBJ2-3, with TRBD1 as a possible D gene (5 bases). Germline-derived CDR1 and CDR2 are LGHDT and YNNKEL (reference sequence). V was trimmed by 0 bases and J by 3 bases, leaving 7 bases between them. The length of the CDR3 is 14 residues.

This clone has a single count. The chain is built from TRBV7-7 and TRBJ1-1; D not resolved. Trimming stripped 2 bases from V and 3 bases from J, with 7 bases between. The germline V gene has CDR1 SSHAT and CDR2 FNYEAQ (reference sequence). The CDR3 spans 13 residues. DNA of the CDR3: TGTGCCAGCAGCTTAAATTCCGACACTGAAGCTTTCTTT. Its translation: CASSLNSDTEAFF.

This sequence joins TRBV21-1 and TRBJ2-7; the table's D call, TRBD2, has no DNA check behind it. TRBV21-1 is noted as a pseudogene. CDR3 size: 15 residues. CDR3 in amino acids: CASSKEGSGGHEQYF. For the CDR3, the DNA is TGTGCCAGCAGCAAAGAGGGCAGCGGAGGCCACGAGCAGTACTTC.

This sequence joins TRBV5-1 and TRBJ2-1; the D gene is possibly TRBD1 (5 bases). The V end was cut by 0 bases, the J end by 10 bases, with 11 bases between. The CDR3 covers 13 residues. Germline values: CDR1 SGHRS, CDR2 YFSETQ. CDR3 DNA: TGCGCCAGCAGCTTGGGGGGCGTTAACGAGCAGTTCTTC. It encodes CASSLGGVNEQFF.

V is TRBV11-2 and J is TRBJ1-6; 7 bases agree with TRBD1. This CDR3 contains 16 residues. Germline CDR1 SGHAT, CDR2 FQNNGV. Unmatched junction bases numbered 5, after V lost 0 bases and J lost 6 bases. CDR3 protein: CASSLEGAGGNSPLHF. CDR3 nucleotide sequence: TGTGCCAGCAGCTTAGAGGGGGCAGGGGGTAATTCACCCCTCCACTTT.